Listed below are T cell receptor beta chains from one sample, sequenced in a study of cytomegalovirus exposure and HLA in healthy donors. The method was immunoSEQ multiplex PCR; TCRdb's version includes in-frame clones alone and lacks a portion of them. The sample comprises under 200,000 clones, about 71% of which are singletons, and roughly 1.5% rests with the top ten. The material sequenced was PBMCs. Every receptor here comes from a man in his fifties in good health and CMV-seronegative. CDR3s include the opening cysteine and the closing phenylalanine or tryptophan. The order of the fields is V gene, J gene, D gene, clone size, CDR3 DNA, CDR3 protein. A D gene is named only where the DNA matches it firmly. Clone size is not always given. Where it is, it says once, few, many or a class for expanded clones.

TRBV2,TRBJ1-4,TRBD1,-,TGTGCCAGCAGTCCACAGGGGGCAAATGAAAAACTGTTTTTT,CASSPQGANEKLFF
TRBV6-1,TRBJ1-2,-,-,TGTGCCAGCAGCCCGAGCTCCTATGGCTACACCTTC,CASSPSSYGYTF
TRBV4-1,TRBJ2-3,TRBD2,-,TGCGCCAGCAGCCAAGCGGCGGGGGGACGCACAGATACGCAGTATTTT,CASSQAAGGRTDTQYF
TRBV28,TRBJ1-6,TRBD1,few,TGTGCCAGCAGTTTAGGGGACAGGGAGTCACCCCTCCACTTT,CASSLGDRESPLHF
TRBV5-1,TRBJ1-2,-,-,TGCGCCAGCAGCCAGGGTCAGGGCTTTGATGGCTACACCTTC,CASSQGQGFDGYTF
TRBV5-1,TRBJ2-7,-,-,TGCGCCAGCAGCCCTAGTATGGGACAACCCTACGAGCAGTACTTC,CASSPSMGQPYEQYF
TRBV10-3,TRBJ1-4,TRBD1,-,TGTGCCATCAGTCGGACAGGAGATGCAACTAATGAAAAACTGTTTTTT,CAISRTGDATNEKLFF
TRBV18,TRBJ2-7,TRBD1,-,TGTGCCAGCTCACCACCCCGCGGGACAGGGCTCCACGAGCAGTACTTC,CASSPPRGTGLHEQYF
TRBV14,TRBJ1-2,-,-,TGTGCCAGCAGCCGACAAACGCAGGCCAACTATGGCTACACCTTC,CASSRQTQANYGYTF
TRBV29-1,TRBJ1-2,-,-,TGCAGCGTTGAAGATGTGGGGCTGAAGTATGGCTACACCTTC,CSVEDVGLKYGYTF
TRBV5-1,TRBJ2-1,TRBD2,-,TGCGCCAGCAGCTTGTTGGCGGGGGGGGTAAATGAGCAGTTCTTC,CASSLLAGGVNEQFF
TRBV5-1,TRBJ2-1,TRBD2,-,TGCGCCAGCAGCTACTTAGCGGGGGGAATTGAAGGTGAGCAGTTCTTC,CASSYLAGGIEGEQFF
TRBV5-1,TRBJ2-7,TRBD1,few,TGCGCCAGCAGCTTGGGAGGGGACAGTAGGTACGAGCAGTACTTC,CASSLGGDSRYEQYF
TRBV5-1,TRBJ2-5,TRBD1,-,TGCGCCAGCAGCCCGCCCGGGACAGTAGAGACCCAGTACTTC,CASSPPGTVETQYF
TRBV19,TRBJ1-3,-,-,TGTGCCAGTACGGATGAGGACACCATATATTTT,CASTDEDTIYF
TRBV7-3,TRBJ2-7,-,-,TGTGCCAGCAGCTTAGGGTCGACAGGTCCTTCCTACGAGCAGTACTTC,CASSLGSTGPSYEQYF
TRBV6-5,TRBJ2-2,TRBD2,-,TGTGCCAGCAGTACCGGGGGGGCGGACACCGGGGAGCTGTTTTTT,CASSTGGADTGELFF
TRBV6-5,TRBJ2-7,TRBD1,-,TGTGCCAGCAGTTACCGGGACAGCTCCTACGAGCAGTACTTC,CASSYRDSSYEQYF
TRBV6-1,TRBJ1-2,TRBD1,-,TGTGCCAGCAGAGGAAACAGGGGCGACTATGGCTACACCTTC,CASRGNRGDYGYTF
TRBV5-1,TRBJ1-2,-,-,TGCGCCAGCAGCTTAATGGGGGCGCTTGGCTACACCTTC,CASSLMGALGYTF
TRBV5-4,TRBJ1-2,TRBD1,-,TGTGCCAGCAGCGACTCCTTCCAGGGGGCGCTTGGCTACACCTTC,CASSDSFQGALGYTF
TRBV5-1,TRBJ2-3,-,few,TGCGCCAGCAGTCAGATTGGAGATACGCAGTATTTT,CASSQIGDTQYF
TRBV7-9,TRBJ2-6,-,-,TGTGCCAGCGATGGGGGCGCCGGGGCCAACGTCCTGACTTTC,CASDGGAGANVLTF
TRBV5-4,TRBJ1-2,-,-,TGTGCCAGCAGCTTGGATATGATGGATGGGCTTGGCTACACCTTC,CASSLDMMDGLGYTF
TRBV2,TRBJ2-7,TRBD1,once,TGTGCCAGCGCGAATCTGGGACAGGGGGGCTACGAGCAGTACTTC,CASANLGQGGYEQYF
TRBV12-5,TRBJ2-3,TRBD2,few,TGTGCTAGTGGTCTCCCGGGGGGGAGGGGGACAGATACGCAGTATTTT,CASGLPGGRGTDTQYF
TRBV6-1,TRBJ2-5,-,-,TGTGCCAGCAGGCCAGCGGGGACATCTTATGAGACCCAGTACTTC,CASRPAGTSYETQYF
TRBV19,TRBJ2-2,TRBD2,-,TGTGCCAGTAGTCCTAGCGGGGTGAACGGGGAGCTGTTTTTT,CASSPSGVNGELFF
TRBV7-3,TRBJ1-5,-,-,TGTGCCAGCAGCCGCAAAGCCGACCTACGCACAGGGAGGGAAAGCAATCAGCCCCAGCATTTT,CASSRKADLRTGRESNQPQHF
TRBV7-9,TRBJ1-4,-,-,TGTGCCAGCAGCTTAGTCTCAGGGACTAATGAAAAACTGTTTTTT,CASSLVSGTNEKLFF
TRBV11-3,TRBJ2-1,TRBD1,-,TGTGCCAGCAGCTTAGGAGGGACAGGTCGAAATGAGCAGTTCTTC,CASSLGGTGRNEQFF